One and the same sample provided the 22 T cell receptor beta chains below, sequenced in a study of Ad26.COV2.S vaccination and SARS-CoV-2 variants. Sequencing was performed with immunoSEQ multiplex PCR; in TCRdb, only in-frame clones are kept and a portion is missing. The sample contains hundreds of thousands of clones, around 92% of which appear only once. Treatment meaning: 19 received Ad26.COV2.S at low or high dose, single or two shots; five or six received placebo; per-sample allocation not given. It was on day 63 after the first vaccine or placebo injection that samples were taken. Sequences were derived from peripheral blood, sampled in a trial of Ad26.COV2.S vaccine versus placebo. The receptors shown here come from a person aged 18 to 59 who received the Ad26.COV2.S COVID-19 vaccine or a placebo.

The CDR3 DNA reads TGTGCCAGCAGGCCGGGCCTCACCGGGGAGCTGTTTTTT. This gives the protein CASRPGLTGELFF. V usage is TRBV2 and J usage is TRBJ2-2, with unresolved D. The CDR3 extends over 13 amino acids. From germline, CDR1 is SNHLY and CDR2 FYNNEI. Trimming removed 6 bases at V and 4 bases at J, with 9 bases between.

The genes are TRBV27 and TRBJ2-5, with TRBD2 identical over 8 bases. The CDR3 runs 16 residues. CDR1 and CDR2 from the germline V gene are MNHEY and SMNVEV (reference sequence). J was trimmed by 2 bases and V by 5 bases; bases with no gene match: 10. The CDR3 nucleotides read TGTGCCAGCAGTAGGTGGCTAGCGGGTCGGCAAGAGACCCAGTACTTC. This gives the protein CASSRWLAGRQETQYF.

Here the CDR3 DNA reads TGTGCCAGTAGTATAGATCGGGTTGCAGGGATGGAACAGCCCCAGCATTTT. Its translation is CASSIDRVAGMEQPQHF. V is TRBV19 and J is TRBJ1-5, with D perhaps TRBD1 (5 bases). V lost 0 bases to trimming and J lost 7 bases, with 19 bases between them. Germline V gene sequence: CDR1 LNHDA, CDR2 SQIVND (reference sequence). This CDR3 comprises 17 residues. The whole variable domain, remainder taken from reference TRBV19 and TRBJ1-5, is DGGITQSPKYLFRKEGQNVTLSCEQNLNHDAMYWYRQDPGQGLRLIYYSQIVNDFQKGDIAEGYSVSREKKESFPLTVTSAQKNPTAFYLCASSIDRVAGMEQPQHFGDGTRLSIL.

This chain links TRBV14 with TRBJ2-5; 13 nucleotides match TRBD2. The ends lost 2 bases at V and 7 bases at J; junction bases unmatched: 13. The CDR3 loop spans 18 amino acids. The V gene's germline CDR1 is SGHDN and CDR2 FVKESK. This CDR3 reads CASSQTKGLAGPSPTQYF. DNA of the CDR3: TGTGCCAGCAGCCAAACTAAGGGACTAGCGGGGCCCTCCCCGACCCAGTACTTC.

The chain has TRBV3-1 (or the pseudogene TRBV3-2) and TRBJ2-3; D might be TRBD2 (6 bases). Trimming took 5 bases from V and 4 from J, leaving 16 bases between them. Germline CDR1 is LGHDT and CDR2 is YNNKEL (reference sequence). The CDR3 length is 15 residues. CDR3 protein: CASSTRGGAADTQYF. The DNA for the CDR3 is TGTGCCAGCAGCACTCGGGGAGGCGCAGCAGATACGCAGTATTTT.

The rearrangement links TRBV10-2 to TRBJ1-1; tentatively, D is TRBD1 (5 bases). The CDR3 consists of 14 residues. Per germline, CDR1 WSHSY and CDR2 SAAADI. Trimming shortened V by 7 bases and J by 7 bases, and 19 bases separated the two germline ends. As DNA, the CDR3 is TGCGCCAGCACCGAGGAATTGAGAACAGGTGAAGCTTTCTTT. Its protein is CASTEELRTGEAFF.

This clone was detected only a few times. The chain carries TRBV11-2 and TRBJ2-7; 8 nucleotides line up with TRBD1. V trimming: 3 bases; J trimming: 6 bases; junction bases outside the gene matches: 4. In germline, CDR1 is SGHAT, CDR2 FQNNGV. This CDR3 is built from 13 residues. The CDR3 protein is CASSLDRAREQYF. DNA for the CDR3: TGTGCCAGCAGCTTGGACAGGGCCCGCGAGCAGTACTTC.

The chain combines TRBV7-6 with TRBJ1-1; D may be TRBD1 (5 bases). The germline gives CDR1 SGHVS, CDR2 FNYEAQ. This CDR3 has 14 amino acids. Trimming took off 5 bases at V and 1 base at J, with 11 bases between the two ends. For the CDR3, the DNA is TGTGCCAGCAGCCGCCCTCAGGGGAACACTGAAGCTTTCTTT. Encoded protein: CASSRPQGNTEAFF.

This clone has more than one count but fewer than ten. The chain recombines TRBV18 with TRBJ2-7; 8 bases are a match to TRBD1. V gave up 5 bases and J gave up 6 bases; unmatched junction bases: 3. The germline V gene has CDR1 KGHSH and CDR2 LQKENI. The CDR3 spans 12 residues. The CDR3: CASSTDRVEQYF. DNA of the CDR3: TGTGCCAGCTCAACGGACAGGGTCGAGCAGTACTTC.

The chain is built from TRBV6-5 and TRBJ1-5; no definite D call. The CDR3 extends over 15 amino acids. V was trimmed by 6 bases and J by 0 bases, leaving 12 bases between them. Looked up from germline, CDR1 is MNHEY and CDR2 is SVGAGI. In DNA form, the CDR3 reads TGTGCCAGCAGATCCCGGTACGATAGCAATCAGCCCCAGCATTTT. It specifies CASRSRYDSNQPQHF.

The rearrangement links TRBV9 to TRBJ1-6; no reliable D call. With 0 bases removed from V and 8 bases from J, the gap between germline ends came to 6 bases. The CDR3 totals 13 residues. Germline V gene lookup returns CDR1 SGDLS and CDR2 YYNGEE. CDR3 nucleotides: TGTGCCAGCAGCGTAGATAGGGATTCACCCCTCCACTTT. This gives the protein CASSVDRDSPLHF.

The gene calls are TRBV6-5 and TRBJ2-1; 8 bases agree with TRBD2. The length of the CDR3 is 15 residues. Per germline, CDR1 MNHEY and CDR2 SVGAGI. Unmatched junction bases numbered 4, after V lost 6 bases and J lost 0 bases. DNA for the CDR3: TGTGCCAGCAGGTCGAGCGGGAGCTCCTACAATGAGCAGTTCTTC. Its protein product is CASRSSGSSYNEQFF.

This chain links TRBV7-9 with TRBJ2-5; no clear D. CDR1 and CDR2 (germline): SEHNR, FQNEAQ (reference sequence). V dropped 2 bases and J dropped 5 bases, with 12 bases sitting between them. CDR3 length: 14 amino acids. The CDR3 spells CASSLLLLGETQYF. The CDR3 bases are TGTGCCAGCAGCTTATTACTCTTGGGGGAGACCCAGTACTTC.

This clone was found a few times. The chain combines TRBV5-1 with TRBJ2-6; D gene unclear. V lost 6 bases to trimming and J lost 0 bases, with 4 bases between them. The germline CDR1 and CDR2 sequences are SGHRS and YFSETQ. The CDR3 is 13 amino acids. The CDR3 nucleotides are TGCGCCAGCAAAGACTCTGGGGCCAACGTCCTGACTTTC. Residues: CASKDSGANVLTF.

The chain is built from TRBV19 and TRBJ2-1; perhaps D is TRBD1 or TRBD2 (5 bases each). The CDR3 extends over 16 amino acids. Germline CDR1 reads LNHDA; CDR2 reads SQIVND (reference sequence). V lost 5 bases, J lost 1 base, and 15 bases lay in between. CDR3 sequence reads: CASSVYGTPSYNEQFF. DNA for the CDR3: TGTGCCAGTAGTGTCTACGGGACCCCTTCCTACAATGAGCAGTTCTTC.

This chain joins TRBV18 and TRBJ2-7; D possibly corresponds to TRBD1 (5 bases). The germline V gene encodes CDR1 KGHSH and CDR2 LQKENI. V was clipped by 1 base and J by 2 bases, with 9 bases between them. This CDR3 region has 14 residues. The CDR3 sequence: CASSPRAGPYEQYF. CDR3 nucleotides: TGTGCCAGCTCACCACGAGCAGGGCCCTACGAGCAGTACTTC.

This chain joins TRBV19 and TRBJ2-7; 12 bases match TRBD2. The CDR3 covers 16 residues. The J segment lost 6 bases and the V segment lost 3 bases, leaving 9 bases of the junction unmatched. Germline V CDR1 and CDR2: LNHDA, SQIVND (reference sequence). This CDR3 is CASSILAGGPESEQYF. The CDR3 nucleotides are TGTGCCAGTAGTATCCTAGCGGGAGGGCCGGAAAGCGAGCAGTACTTC.

The CDR3 DNA sequence: TGTGCCAGCAGCCCCCGGGACAGGAGCTATCAGCCCCAGCATTTT. This translates into CASSPRDRSYQPQHF. This chain connects TRBV7-6 to TRBJ1-5; TRBD1 aligns across 8 bases. The CDR3 is 15 residues long. Per the germline V gene, CDR1 is SGHVS and CDR2 is FNYEAQ. V shed 5 bases and J 5 bases; nucleotides not matched to a gene: 8.

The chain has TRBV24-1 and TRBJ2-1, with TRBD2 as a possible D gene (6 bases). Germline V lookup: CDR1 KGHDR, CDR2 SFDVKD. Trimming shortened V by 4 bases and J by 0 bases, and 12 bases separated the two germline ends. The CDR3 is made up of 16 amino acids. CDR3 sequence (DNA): TGTGCCACCAGTGAGCGGGGCCTTCGCTCCTACAATGAGCAGTTCTTC. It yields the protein CATSERGLRSYNEQFF.

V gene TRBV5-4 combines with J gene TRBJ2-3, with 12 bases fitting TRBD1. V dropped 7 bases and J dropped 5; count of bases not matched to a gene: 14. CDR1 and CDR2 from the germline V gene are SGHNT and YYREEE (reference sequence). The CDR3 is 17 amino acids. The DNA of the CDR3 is TGTGCCAGCCGGTCCACCATGGGGACAGGGGGCGTAGATACGCAGTATTTT. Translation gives CASRSTMGTGGVDTQYF.

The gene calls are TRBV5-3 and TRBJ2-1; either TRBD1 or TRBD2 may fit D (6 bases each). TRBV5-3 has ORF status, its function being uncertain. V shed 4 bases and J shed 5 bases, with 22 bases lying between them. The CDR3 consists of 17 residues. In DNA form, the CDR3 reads TGTGCCAGAAGCCGAAGCCCTGGACGCGGGGACAACAATGAGCAGTTCTTC. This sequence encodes CARSRSPGRGDNNEQFF.

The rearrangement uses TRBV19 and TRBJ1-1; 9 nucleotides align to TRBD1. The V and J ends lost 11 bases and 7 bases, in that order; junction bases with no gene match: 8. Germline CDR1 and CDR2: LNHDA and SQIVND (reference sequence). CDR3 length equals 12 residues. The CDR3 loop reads CASVGTGIEAFF. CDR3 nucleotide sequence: TGTGCCTCGGTTGGGACAGGGATTGAAGCTTTCTTT.